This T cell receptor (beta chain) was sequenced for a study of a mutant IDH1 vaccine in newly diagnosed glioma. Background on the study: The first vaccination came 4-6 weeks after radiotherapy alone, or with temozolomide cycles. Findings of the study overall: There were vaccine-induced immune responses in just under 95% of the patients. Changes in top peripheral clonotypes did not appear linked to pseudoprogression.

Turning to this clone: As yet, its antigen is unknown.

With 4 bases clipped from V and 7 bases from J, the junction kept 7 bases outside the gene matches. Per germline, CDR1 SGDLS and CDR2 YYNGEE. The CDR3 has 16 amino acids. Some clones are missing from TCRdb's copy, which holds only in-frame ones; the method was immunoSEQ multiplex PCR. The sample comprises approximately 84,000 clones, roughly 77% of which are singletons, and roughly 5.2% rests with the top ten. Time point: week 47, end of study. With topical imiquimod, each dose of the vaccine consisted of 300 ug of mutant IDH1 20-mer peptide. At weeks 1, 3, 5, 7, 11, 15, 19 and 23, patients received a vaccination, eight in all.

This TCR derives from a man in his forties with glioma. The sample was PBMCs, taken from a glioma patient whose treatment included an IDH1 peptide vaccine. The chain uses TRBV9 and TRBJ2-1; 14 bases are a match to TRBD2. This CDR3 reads CASSPRLAGGPNEQFF. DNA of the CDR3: TGTGCCAGCAGCCCCAGACTAGCGGGAGGGCCTAATGAGCAGTTCTTC.